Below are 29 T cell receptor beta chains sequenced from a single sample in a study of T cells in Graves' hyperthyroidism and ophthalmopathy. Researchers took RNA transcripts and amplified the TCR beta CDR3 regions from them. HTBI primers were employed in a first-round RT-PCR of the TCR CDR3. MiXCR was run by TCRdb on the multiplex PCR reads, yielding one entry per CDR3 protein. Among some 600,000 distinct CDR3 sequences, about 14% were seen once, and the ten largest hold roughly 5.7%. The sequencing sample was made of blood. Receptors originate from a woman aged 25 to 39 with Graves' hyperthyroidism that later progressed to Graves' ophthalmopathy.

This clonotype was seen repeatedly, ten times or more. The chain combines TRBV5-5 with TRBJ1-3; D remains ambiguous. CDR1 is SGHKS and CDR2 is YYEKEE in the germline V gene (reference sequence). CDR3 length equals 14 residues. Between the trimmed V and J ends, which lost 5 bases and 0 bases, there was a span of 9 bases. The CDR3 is CASSSDGSGNTIYF. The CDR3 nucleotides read TGTGCCAGCAGTTCCGACGGCTCTGGAAACACCATATATTTT. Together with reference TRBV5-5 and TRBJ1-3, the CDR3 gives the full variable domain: DAGVTQSPTHLIKTRGQQVTLRCSPISGHKSVSWYQQVLGQGPQFIFQYYEKEERGRGNFPDRFSARQFPNYSSELNVNALLLGDSALYLCASSSDGSGNTIYFGEGSWLTVV.

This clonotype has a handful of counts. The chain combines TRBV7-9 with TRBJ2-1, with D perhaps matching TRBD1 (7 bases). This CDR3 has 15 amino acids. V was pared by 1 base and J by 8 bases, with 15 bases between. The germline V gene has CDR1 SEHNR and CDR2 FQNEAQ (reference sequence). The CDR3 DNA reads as TGTGCCAGCAGCTTAGTCCGGCAGGGGGGCGATGAGCAGTTCTTC. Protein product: CASSLVRQGGDEQFF.

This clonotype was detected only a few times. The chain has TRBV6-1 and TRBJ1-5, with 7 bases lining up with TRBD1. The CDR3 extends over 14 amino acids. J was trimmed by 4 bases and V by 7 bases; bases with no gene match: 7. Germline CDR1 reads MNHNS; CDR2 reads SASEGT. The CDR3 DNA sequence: TGTGCCAGCACCGAGACAGGGACTAATCAGCCCCAGCATTTT. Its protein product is CASTETGTNQPQHF.

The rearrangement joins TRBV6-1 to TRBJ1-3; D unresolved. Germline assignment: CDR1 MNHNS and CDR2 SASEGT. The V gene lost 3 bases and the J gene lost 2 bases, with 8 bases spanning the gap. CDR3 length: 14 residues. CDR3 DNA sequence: TGTGCCAGCAGTGAGGACGGAGCTGGAAACACCATATATTTT. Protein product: CASSEDGAGNTIYF.

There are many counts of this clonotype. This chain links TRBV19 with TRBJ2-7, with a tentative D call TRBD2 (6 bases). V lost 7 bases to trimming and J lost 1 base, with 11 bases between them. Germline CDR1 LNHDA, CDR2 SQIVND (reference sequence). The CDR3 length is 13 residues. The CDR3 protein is CASNDGSSYEQYF. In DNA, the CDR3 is TGTGCCAGTAATGACGGGAGTTCCTACGAGCAGTACTTC.

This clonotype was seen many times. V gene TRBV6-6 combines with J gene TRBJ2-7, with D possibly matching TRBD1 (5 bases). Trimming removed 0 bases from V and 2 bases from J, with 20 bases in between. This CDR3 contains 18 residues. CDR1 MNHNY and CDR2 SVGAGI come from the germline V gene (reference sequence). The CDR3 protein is CASSYSVSTYRRTYEQYF. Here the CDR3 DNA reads TGTGCCAGCAGTTACTCCGTCAGTACTTACAGGCGAACCTACGAGCAGTACTTC.

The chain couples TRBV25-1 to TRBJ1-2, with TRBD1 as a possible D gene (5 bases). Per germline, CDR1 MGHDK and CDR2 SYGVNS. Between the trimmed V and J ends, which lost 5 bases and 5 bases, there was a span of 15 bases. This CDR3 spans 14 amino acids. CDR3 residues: CASSPHDSGYGYTF. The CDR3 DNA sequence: TGTGCCAGCAGTCCGCATGACAGCGGATATGGCTACACCTTC.

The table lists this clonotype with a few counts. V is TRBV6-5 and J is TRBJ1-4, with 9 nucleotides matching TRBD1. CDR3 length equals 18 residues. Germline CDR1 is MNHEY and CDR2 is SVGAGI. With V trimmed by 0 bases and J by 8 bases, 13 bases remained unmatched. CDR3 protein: CASSYSNNRGRDEEKLFF. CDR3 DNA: TGTGCCAGCAGTTACTCGAATAACAGGGGGCGGGATGAGGAAAAACTGTTTTTT.

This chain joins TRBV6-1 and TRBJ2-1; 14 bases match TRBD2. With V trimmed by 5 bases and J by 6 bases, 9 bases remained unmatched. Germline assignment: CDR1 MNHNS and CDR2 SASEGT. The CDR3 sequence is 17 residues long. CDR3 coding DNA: TGTGCCAGCAGTCCGCCTCTGGGACTAGCGGGAGTCAATGAGCAGTTCTTC. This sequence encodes CASSPPLGLAGVNEQFF.

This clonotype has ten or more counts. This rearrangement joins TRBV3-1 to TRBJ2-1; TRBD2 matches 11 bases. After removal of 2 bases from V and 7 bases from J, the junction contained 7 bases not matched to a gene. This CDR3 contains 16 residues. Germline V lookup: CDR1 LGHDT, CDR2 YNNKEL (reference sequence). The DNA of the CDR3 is TGTGCCAGCAGCCAACTACTAGCGGGAGAGGGGAATGAGCAGTTCTTC. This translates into CASSQLLAGEGNEQFF.

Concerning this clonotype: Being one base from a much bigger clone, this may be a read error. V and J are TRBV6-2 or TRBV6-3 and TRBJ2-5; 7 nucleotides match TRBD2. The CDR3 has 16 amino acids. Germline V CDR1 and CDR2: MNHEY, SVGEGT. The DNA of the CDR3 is TGTGGCAGCAGTTCCAACTATGGACTAGTAGGCGAGACCCAGTACTTC. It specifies CGSSSNYGLVGETQYF.

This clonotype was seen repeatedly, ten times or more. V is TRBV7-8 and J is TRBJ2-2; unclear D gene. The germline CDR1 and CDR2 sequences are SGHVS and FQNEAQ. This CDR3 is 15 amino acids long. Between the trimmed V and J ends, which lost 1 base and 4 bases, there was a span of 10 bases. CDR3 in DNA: TGTGCCAGCAGCTTAGTGGCAGAGATCACCGGGGAGCTGTTTTTT. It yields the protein CASSLVAEITGELFF.

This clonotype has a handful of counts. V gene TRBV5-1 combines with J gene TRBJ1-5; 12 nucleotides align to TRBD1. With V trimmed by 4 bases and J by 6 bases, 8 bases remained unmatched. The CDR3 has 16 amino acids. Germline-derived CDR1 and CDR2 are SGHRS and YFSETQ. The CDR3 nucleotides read TGCGCCAGCAGCCCCGGGACAGGGGGCGCGGGTCAGCCCCAGCATTTT. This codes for CASSPGTGGAGQPQHF.

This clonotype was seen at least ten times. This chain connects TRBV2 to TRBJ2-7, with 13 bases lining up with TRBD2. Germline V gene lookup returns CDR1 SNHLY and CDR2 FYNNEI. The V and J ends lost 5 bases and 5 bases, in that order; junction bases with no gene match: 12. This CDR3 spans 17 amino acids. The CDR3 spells CASSFSKLAGGPHEQYF. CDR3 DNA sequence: TGTGCCAGCAGTTTCTCAAAACTAGCGGGAGGGCCCCACGAGCAGTACTTC. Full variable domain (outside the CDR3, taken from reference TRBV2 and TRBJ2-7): EPEVTQTPSHQVTQMGQEVILRCVPISNHLYFYWYRQILGQKVEFLVSFYNNEISEKSEIFDDQFSVERPDGSNFTLKIRSTKLEDSAMYFCASSFSKLAGGPHEQYFGPGTRLTVT.

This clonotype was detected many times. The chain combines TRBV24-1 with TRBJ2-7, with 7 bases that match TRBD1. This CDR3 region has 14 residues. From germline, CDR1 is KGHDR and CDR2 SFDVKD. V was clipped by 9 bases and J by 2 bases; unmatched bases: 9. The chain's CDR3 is CATESPGQPYEQYF. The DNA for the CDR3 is TGTGCCACCGAATCCCCGGGACAGCCCTACGAGCAGTACTTC.

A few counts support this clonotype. As DNA, the CDR3 is TGTGCCAGCAGCGTGGGGGGACTCCTGGAGGCTGAAGCTTTCTTT. Encoded protein: CASSVGGLLEAEAFF. The chain is built from TRBV9 and TRBJ1-1, with D tentatively TRBD1 (5 bases). The CDR3 spans 15 residues. Germline V lookup: CDR1 SGDLS, CDR2 YYNGEE. Trimming removed 2 bases from V and 6 bases from J, with 17 bases in between. Full variable domain (outside the CDR3, taken from reference TRBV9 and TRBJ1-1): DSGVTQTPKHLITATGQRVTLRCSPRSGDLSVYWYQQSLDQGLQFLIQYYNGEERAKGNILERFSAQQFPDLHSELNLSSLELGDSALYFCASSVGGLLEAEAFFGQGTRLTVV.

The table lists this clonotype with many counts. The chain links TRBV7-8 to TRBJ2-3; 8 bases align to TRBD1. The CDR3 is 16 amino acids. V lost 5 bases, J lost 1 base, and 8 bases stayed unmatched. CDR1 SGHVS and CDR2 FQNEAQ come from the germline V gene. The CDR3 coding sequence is TGTGCCAGCAGCCCGCGGTGGACAGGGCGCACAGATACGCAGTATTTT. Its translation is CASSPRWTGRTDTQYF.

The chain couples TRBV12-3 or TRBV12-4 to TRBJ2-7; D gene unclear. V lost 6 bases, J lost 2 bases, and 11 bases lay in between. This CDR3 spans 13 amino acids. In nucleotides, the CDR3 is TGTGCCAGCAGCTTTATGGGCGCCTACGAGCAGTACTTC. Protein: CASSFMGAYEQYF.

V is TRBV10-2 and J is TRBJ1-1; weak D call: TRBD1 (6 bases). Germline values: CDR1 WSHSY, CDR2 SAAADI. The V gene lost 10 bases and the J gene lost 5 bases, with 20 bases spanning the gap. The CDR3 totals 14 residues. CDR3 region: CATSPRGARTEAFF. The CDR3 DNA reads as TGCGCCACCTCACCACGGGGGGCGCGAACTGAAGCTTTCTTT.

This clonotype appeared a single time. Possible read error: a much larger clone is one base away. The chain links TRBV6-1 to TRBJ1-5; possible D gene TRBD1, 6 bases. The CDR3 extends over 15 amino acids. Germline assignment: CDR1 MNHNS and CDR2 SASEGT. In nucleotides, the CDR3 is TGTGCCAACAGTCGACAGGTCTATAGCAATCAGCCCCAGCATTTT. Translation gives CANSRQVYSNQPQHF.

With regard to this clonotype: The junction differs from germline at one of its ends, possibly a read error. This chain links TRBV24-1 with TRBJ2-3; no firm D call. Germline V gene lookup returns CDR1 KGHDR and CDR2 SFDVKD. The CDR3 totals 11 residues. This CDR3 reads CATSYTDMQYF. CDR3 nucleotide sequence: TGTGCCACCAGCTACACAGATATGCAGTATTTT.

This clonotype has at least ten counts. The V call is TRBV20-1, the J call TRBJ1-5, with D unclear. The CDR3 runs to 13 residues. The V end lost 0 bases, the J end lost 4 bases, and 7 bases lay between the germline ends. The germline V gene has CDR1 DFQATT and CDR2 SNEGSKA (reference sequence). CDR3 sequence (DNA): TGCAGTGCTAGAGAGTCAAGGAATCAGCCCCAGCATTTT. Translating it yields CSARESRNQPQHF.

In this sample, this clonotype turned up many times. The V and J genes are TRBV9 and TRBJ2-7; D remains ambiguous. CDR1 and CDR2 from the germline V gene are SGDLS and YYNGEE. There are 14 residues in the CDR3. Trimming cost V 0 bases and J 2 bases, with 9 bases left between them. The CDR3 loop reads CASSVADFTYEQYF. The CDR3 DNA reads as TGTGCCAGCAGCGTAGCCGACTTTACCTACGAGCAGTACTTC.

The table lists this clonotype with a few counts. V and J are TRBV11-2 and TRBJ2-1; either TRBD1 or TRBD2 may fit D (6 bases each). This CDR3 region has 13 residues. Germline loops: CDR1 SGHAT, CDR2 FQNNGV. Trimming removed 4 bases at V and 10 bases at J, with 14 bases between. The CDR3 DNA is TGTGCCAGCAGCTCGGGGGCGGGACAAGAGCAGTTCTTC. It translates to CASSSGAGQEQFF.

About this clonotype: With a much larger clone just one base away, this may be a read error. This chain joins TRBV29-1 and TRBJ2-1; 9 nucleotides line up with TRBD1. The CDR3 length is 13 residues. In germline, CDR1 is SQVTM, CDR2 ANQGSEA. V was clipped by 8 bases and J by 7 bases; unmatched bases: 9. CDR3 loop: CSPQQGARNEQFF. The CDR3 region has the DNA TGCAGCCCCCAACAGGGGGCGCGGAATGAGCAGTTCTTC.

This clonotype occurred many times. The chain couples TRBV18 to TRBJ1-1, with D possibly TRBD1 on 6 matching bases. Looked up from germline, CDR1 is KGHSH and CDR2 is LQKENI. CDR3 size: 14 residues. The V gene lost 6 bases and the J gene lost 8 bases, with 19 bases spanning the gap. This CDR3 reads CASSDQETGGEAFF. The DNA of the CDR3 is TGTGCCAGCTCCGACCAAGAGACAGGAGGAGAAGCTTTCTTT.

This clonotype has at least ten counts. The CDR3 DNA reads TGTGCCAGCACTCCAAGAAGGGGAACCTACGAGCAGTACTTC. This translates into CASTPRRGTYEQYF. The chain couples TRBV6-1 to TRBJ2-7, with a possible D match to TRBD1 (5 bases). The CDR3 runs to 14 residues. V lost 7 bases, J lost 2 bases, and 15 bases lay in between. Looked up from germline, CDR1 is MNHNS and CDR2 is SASEGT.

CDR3 sequence: CASSLMAPAFF. The CDR3 DNA reads TGTGCCAGCAGCTTAATGGCCCCCGCTTTCTTT. The V call is TRBV7-2, the J call TRBJ1-1; no clear D gene. The germline CDR1 and CDR2 sequences are SGHTA and FQGNSA. This CDR3 has 11 amino acids. The ends were cut back, 2 bases at V and 11 bases at J, with 9 bases in the middle.

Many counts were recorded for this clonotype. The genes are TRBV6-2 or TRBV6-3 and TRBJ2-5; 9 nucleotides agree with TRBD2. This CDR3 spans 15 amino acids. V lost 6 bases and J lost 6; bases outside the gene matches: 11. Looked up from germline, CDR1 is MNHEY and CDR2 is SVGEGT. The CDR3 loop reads CASSTGTSLFKTQYF. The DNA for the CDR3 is TGTGCCAGCAGCACCGGGACTAGCCTTTTTAAGACCCAGTACTTC.